This T cell receptor beta chain came from a study of identical twins. In TCRdb, the 5' RACE reads were re-called with MiXCR into one record per CDR3 protein. The sample records fewer than 800,000 distinct CDR3 sequences, roughly 7.1% being singletons. Study-level points and caveats: Abundant beta clonotypes from cord blood had fewer insertions, unlike memory repertoires, which showed none.

This CDR3 comprises 15 residues. Deletions cut 3 bases from V and 4 bases from J, with 13 bases between. Germline lookup yields CDR1 KGHDR and CDR2 SFDVKD. The sample holds many counts of this clonotype. Its antigen is not known. The sample also formed part of further work on yellow fever vaccine responses in identical twins.

The chain links TRBV24-1 to TRBJ2-3, with D possibly TRBD2 on 6 matching bases. The TCR sequence derives from a woman under 30 in good health. The sequenced material came from PBMCs. The CDR3 here is CATSDRVGGADTQYF. The CDR3 DNA reads TGTGCCACCAGTGATCGTGTGGGCGGGGCAGATACGCAGTATTTT.